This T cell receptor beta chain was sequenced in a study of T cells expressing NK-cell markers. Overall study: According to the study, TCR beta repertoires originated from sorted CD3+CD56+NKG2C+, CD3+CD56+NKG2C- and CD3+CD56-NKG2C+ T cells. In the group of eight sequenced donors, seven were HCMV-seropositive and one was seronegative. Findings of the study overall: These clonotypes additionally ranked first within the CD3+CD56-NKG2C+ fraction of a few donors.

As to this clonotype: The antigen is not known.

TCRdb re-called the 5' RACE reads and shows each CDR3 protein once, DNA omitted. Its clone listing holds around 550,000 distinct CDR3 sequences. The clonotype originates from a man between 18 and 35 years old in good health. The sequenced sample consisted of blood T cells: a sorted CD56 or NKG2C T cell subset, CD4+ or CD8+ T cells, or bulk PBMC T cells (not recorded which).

The CDR3 loop is CSAYGGFPTYEQYF. The gene calls are TRBV20-1 and TRBJ2-7; TCRdb names TRBD1, which stays unverified in the absence of DNA. There are 14 residues in the CDR3. Germline CDR1 and CDR2: DFQATT and SNEGSKA (reference sequence).